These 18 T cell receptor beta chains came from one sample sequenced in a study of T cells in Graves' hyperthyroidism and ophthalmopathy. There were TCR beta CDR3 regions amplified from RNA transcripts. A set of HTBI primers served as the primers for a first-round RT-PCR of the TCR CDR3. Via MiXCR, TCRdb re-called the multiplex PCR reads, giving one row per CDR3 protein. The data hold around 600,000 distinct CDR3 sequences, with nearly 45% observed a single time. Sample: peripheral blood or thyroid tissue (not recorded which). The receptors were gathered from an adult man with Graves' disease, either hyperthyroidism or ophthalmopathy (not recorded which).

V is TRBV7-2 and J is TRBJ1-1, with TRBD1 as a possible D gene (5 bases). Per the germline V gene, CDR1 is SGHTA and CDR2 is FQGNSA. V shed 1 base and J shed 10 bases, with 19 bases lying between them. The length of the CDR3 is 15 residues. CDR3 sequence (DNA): TGTGCCAGCAGCTTAGTCCCCGCGGGGCTCTCTGGAGCTTTCTTT. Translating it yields CASSLVPAGLSGAFF.

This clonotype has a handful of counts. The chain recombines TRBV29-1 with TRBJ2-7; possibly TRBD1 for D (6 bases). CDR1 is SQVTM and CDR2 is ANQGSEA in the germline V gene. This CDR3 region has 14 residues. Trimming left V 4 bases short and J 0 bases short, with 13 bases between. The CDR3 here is CSVAPQGISYEQYF. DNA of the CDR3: TGCAGCGTTGCCCCCCAGGGGATCTCCTACGAGCAGTACTTC.

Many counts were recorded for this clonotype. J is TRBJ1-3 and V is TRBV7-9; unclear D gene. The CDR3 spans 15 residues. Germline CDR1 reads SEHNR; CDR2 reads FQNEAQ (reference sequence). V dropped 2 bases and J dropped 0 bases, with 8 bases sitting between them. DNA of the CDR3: TGTGCCAGCAGCTTATCTTGGAGCTCTGGAAACACCATATATTTT. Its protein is CASSLSWSSGNTIYF.

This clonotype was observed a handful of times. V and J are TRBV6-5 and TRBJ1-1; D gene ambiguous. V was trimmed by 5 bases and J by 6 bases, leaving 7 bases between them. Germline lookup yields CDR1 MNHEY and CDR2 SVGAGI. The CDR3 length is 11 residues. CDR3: CASSRLSEAFF. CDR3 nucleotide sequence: TGTGCCAGCAGTCGGCTTTCTGAAGCTTTCTTT.

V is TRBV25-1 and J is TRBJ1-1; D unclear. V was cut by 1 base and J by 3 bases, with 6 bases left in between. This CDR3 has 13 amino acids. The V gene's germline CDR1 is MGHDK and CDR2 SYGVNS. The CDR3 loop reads CASSESGYTEAFF. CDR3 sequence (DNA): TGTGCCAGCAGTGAATCGGGGTACACTGAAGCTTTCTTT.

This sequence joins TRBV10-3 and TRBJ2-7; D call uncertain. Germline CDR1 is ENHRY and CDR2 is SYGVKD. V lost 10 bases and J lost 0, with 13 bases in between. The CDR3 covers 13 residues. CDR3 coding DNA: TGTGCCAGCATCCTTTGGGGCTCCTACGAGCAGTACTTC. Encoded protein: CASILWGSYEQYF.

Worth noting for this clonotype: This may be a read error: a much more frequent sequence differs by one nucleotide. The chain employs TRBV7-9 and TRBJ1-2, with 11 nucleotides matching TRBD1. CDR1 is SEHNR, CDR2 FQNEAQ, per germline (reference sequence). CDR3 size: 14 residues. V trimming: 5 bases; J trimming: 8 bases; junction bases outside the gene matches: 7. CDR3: CASSPNGQGAGYTF. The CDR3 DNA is TGTGCCAGCAGCCCCAACGGACAGGGGGCAGGCTACACCTTC. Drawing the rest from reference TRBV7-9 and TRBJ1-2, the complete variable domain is DTGVSQNPRHKITKRGQNVTFRCDPISEHNRLYWYRQTLGQGPEFLTYFQNEAQLEKSRLLSDRFSAERPKGSFSTLEIQRTEQGDSAMYLCASSPNGQGAGYTFGSGTRLTVV.

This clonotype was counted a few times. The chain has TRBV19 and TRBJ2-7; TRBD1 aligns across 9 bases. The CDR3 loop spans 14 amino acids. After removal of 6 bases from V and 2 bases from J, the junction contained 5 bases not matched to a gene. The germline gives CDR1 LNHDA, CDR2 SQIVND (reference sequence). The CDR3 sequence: CASRGQGMTYEQYF. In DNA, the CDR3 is TGTGCCAGTAGGGGACAGGGAATGACCTACGAGCAGTACTTC. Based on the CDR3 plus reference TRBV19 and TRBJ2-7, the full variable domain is DGGITQSPKYLFRKEGQNVTLSCEQNLNHDAMYWYRQDPGQGLRLIYYSQIVNDFQKGDIAEGYSVSREKKESFPLTVTSAQKNPTAFYLCASRGQGMTYEQYFGPGTRLTVT.

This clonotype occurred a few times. CDR3 bases: TGTGCCAGCAGCAAGGACAGGGGACGGGTCCAAGCTGAAGCTTTCTTT. Residues: CASSKDRGRVQAEAFF. J is TRBJ1-1 and V is TRBV7-9, with 9 bases aligning to TRBD1. Looked up from germline, CDR1 is SEHNR and CDR2 is FQNEAQ (reference sequence). Germline trimming cut 5 bases from V and 6 bases from J; bases unmatched to any gene: 13. This CDR3 comprises 16 residues.

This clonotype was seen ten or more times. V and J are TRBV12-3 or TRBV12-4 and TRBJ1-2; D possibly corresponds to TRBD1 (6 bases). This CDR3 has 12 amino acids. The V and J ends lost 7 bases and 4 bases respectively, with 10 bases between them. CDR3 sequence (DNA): TGTGCCAGCAAGACAGGCTTCTATGGCTACACCTTC. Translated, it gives CASKTGFYGYTF.

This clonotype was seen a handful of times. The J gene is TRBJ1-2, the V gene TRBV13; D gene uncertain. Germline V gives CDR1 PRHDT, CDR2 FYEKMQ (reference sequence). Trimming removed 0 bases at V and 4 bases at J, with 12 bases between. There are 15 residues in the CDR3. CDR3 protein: CASSLGRGVGYGYTF. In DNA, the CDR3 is TGTGCCAGCAGCTTAGGACGGGGAGTGGGCTATGGCTACACCTTC.

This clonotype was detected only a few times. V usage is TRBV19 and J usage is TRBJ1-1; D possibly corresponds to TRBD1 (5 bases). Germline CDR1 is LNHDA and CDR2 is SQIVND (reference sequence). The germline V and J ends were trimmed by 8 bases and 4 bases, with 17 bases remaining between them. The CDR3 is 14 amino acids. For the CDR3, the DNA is TGTGCCAGTCAGCCCCAGGGAGCAGGCACTGAAGCTTTCTTT. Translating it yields CASQPQGAGTEAFF.

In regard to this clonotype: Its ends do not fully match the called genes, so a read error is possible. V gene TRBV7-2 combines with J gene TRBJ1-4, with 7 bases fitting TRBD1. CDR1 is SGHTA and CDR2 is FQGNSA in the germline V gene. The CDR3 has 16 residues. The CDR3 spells CAGSLVEGASNEKLFF. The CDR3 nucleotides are TGTGCCGGCAGCTTAGTAGAGGGGGCGTCTAATGAAAAACTGTTTTTT.

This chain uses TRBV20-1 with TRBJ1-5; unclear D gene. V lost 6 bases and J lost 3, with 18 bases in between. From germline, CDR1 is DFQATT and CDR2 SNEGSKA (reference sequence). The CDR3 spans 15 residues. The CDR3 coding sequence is TGCAGTGCCACCCGACACCTCGGACCCAATCAGCCCCAGCATTTT. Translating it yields CSATRHLGPNQPQHF.

The CDR3 nucleotides read TGTGCCAGCAGCGCGACAGGGGACTCCTACGAGCAGTACTTC. It is translated as CASSATGDSYEQYF. The J gene is TRBJ2-7, the V gene TRBV9, with 8 bases fitting TRBD1. This CDR3 comprises 14 residues. Germline CDR1 is SGDLS and CDR2 is YYNGEE. Germline trimming cut 3 bases from V and 0 bases from J; bases unmatched to any gene: 2.

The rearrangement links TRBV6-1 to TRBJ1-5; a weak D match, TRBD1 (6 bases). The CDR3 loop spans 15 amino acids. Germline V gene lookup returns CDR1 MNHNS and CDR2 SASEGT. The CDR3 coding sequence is TGTGCTAGTGGACCTACAGGGTTTGCCGTTCAGCCCCAGCATTTT. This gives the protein CASGPTGFAVQPQHF.

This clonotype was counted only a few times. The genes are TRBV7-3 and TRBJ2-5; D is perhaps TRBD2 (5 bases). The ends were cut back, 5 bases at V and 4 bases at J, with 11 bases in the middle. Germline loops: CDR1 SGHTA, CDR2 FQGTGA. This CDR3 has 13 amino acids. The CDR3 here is CASSTRIAETQYF. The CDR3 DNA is TGTGCCAGCAGCACTAGAATTGCAGAGACCCAGTACTTC.

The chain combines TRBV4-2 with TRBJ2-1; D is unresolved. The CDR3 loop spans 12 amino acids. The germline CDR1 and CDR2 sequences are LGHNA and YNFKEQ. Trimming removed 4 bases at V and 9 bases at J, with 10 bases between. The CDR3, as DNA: TGTGCCAGCAGCCCTATGCCTACTGAGCAGTTCTTC. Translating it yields CASSPMPTEQFF.